The 27 T cell receptor beta chains below were found in one sample sequenced in a study of T cell changes during pregnancy in multiple sclerosis. Assay: immunoSEQ multiplex PCR; the TCRdb copy retains only in-frame clones and omits some. Here the sample spans more than 95,000 clones, over 85% being singletons. The specimen comprised peripheral blood, sampled after pregnancy. The receptors originated from a female donor with multiple sclerosis, enrolled in a pregnancy study.

This clone was recorded once. The chain carries TRBV4-1 and TRBJ2-7; D may be TRBD2 (5 bases). In germline, CDR1 is MGHRA, CDR2 YSYEKL. This CDR3 spans 13 amino acids. V gave up 1 base and J gave up 6 bases, with 10 bases separating them. The CDR3 loop reads CASSQVVEGEQYF. CDR3 DNA: TGCGCCAGCAGCCAAGTAGTAGAGGGCGAGCAGTACTTC.

This chain uses TRBV7-8 with TRBJ1-5, with D tentatively TRBD1 (5 bases). The CDR3 contains 16 residues. V lost 5 bases and J 7 bases, leaving 21 bases between the germline ends. Germline V gene lookup returns CDR1 SGHVS and CDR2 FQNEAQ. The CDR3 bases are TGTGCCAGCAGCCCCGACCCCTCCGCAGGGCAACAGCCCCAGCATTTT. This sequence encodes CASSPDPSAGQQPQHF. The full variable domain, in which reference TRBV7-8 and TRBJ1-5 provide the parts outside the CDR3, is GAGVSQSPRYKVAKRGQDVALRCDPISGHVSLFWYQQALGQGPEFLTYFQNEAQLDKSGLPSDRFFAERPEGSVSTLKIQRTQQEDSAVYLCASSPDPSAGQQPQHFGDGTRLSIL.

The V gene is TRBV5-1, the J gene TRBJ2-6; 7 nucleotides align to TRBD1. CDR3 length: 18 amino acids. The junction had 12 bases not matched to a gene; V was cut back by 5 bases and J by 1 base. Germline V gene sequence: CDR1 SGHRS, CDR2 YFSETQ. As DNA, the CDR3 is TGCGCCAGCAGGTCAAACAGGGGACCAAGTTCTGGGGCCAACGTCCTGACTTTC. Translation gives CASRSNRGPSSGANVLTF.

A single count supports this clone. CDR3 nucleotides: TGTGCCAGCAGCTTTTCGCTAGCGGGAGACAATGAGCAGTTCTTC. Amino acid sequence: CASSFSLAGDNEQFF. The chain combines TRBV11-3 with TRBJ2-1, with 10 bases lining up with TRBD2. The germline V gene has CDR1 SGHNT and CDR2 YENEEA. The CDR3 is 15 residues long. V trimming: 3 bases; J trimming: 5 bases; junction bases outside the gene matches: 4.

The chain is built from TRBV5-1 and TRBJ2-7; the match to TRBD2 covers 9 bases. Germline assignment: CDR1 SGHRS and CDR2 YFSETQ. After removal of 1 base from V and 5 bases from J, the junction contained 10 bases not matched to a gene. There are 16 residues in the CDR3. The CDR3 region has the DNA TGCGCCAGCAGCTTGAGGCTAGCGGGAATTGTTGACGAGCAGTACTTC. This gives the protein CASSLRLAGIVDEQYF.

The rearrangement links TRBV30 to TRBJ2-7; D not resolved. This CDR3 has 11 residues. V shed 5 bases and J shed 3 bases, with 8 bases lying between them. Looked up from germline, CDR1 is GTSNPN and CDR2 is SVGIG (reference sequence). Here the CDR3 reads CAWARSYEQYF. In nucleotides, the CDR3 is TGTGCCTGGGCGCGGAGCTACGAGCAGTACTTC. Complete variable domain (other parts from reference TRBV30 and TRBJ2-7): SQTIHQWPATLVQPVGSPLSLECTVEGTSNPNLYWYRQAAGRGLQLLFYSVGIGQISSEVPQNLSASRPQDRQFILSSKKLLLSDSGFYLCAWARSYEQYFGPGTRLTVT.

The chain recombines TRBV13 with TRBJ2-3; 8 positions match TRBD1. Unmatched junction bases numbered 13, after V lost 3 bases and J lost 5 bases. Looked up from germline, CDR1 is PRHDT and CDR2 is FYEKMQ (reference sequence). The CDR3 length is 17 residues. The CDR3 nucleotides are TGTGCCAGCAGCTTTGCTCTTTTGACAGGGGCGAGAGATACGCAGTATTTT. It encodes CASSFALLTGARDTQYF.

The gene calls are TRBV19 and TRBJ1-5; D may be TRBD1 (6 bases). Germline CDR1 LNHDA, CDR2 SQIVND (reference sequence). CDR3 length: 18 amino acids. V shed 4 bases and J shed 2 bases, with 21 bases lying between them. CDR3: CASSSSRTAPLGNQPQHF. The CDR3 nucleotides are TGTGCCAGTAGTAGTAGCCGGACAGCGCCCTTAGGCAATCAGCCCCAGCATTTT.

This chain uses TRBV10-3 with TRBJ1-2, with 8 bases that match TRBD1. CDR1 ENHRY and CDR2 SYGVKD come from the germline V gene. The V and J ends lost 8 bases and 4 bases, in that order; junction bases with no gene match: 6. This CDR3 is 13 amino acids long. CDR3 region: CAIRDTGGYGYTF. The CDR3 nucleotides read TGTGCCATCCGGGACACAGGGGGCTATGGCTACACCTTC.

The V call is TRBV5-6, the J call TRBJ2-2; 11 nucleotides line up with TRBD2. CDR3 size: 17 residues. Germline V gene lookup returns CDR1 SGHDT and CDR2 YYEEEE. V gave up 4 bases and J gave up 0 bases; unmatched junction bases: 5. Written as DNA, the CDR3 is TGTGCCAGCAGCAGTACTAGCGGGAGCCCGAACACCGGGGAGCTGTTTTTT. Amino acid sequence: CASSSTSGSPNTGELFF.

The chain couples TRBV5-3 to TRBJ2-1; 10 nucleotides match TRBD1. TRBV5-3 is treated as an ORF (open reading frame) with a function not yet certain. The CDR3 has 15 amino acids. V shed 5 bases, J shed 5 bases, and the junction held 7 bases outside the gene matches. DNA for the CDR3: TGTGCCAGAAGTTCTGACAGGGGGCTCGACAATGAGCAGTTCTTC. This codes for CARSSDRGLDNEQFF.

This chain connects TRBV4-3 to TRBJ2-1; 9 nucleotides line up with TRBD2. V lost 2 bases, J lost 16 bases, and 12 bases stayed unmatched. Germline-derived CDR1 and CDR2 are LGHNA and YSLEER. The CDR3 has 14 amino acids. DNA for the CDR3: TGCGCCAGCAGCCAATCCCGTAGCGGGGGTATACTCTTCTTC. This codes for CASSQSRSGGILFF.

This clone turned up a few times. The gene calls are TRBV30 and TRBJ2-3; D not resolved. Germline lookup yields CDR1 GTSNPN and CDR2 SVGIG (reference sequence). Trimming shortened V by 2 bases and J by 10 bases, and 13 bases separated the two germline ends. This CDR3 contains 12 residues. The CDR3 DNA follows: TGTGCCTGGAGTCAAAGACAAACCCCGCAGTATTTT. As protein: CAWSQRQTPQYF.

This clone was seen a single time. The rearrangement links TRBV5-4 to TRBJ2-3; no clear D. Deletions cut 3 bases from V and 1 base from J, with 9 bases between. CDR1 SGHNT and CDR2 YYREEE come from the germline V gene (reference sequence). This CDR3 is 14 amino acids long. As DNA, the CDR3 is TGTGCCAGCAGCTCACTACTCGGCACAGATACGCAGTATTTT. The encoded protein is CASSSLLGTDTQYF.

V and J are TRBV7-6 and TRBJ2-7, with 8 bases matching TRBD1. Germline loops: CDR1 SGHVS, CDR2 FNYEAQ. Germline trimming cut 5 bases from V and 7 bases from J; bases unmatched to any gene: 4. The CDR3 runs 12 residues. Here the CDR3 reads CASSITGGEQYF. In nucleotides, the CDR3 is TGTGCCAGCAGCATCACAGGGGGGGAGCAGTACTTC.

CDR3 loop: CSVEDRAAYEQYF. The CDR3 bases are TGCAGCGTTGAGGACAGGGCGGCCTACGAGCAGTACTTC. V usage is TRBV29-1 and J usage is TRBJ2-7, with 8 nucleotides matching TRBD1. The CDR3 is 13 residues long. Looked up from germline, CDR1 is SQVTM and CDR2 is ANQGSEA. With V trimmed by 3 bases and J by 2 bases, 3 bases remained unmatched.

V is TRBV23-1 and J is TRBJ1-4, with D maybe TRBD1 (5 bases). TRBV23-1 is treated as an ORF (open reading frame) with a function not yet certain. The CDR3 length is 14 residues. V dropped 11 bases and J dropped 3 bases, with 16 bases sitting between them. CDR3 sequence: CAGGMGPANEKLFF. DNA of the CDR3: TGCGCCGGAGGGATGGGACCTGCTAATGAAAAACTGTTTTTT.

This clone was counted once. The CDR3 DNA follows: TGTGCCAGCAGCCAAGGGGACAGGGGGCGCATTCGCTATGGCTACACCTTC. Translating it yields CASSQGDRGRIRYGYTF. This sequence joins TRBV14 and TRBJ1-2, with 12 positions matching TRBD1. The length of the CDR3 is 17 residues. The germline V gene has CDR1 SGHDN and CDR2 FVKESK. J lost 4 bases, V lost 1 base, and 7 bases had no gene match.

This chain joins TRBV11-2 and TRBJ2-7; 9 bases line up with TRBD1. The V and J ends lost 7 bases and 2 bases, in that order; junction bases with no gene match: 9. The CDR3 length is 15 residues. The germline V gene has CDR1 SGHAT and CDR2 FQNNGV. The CDR3 protein is CASTKGGTGTYEQYF. Written as DNA, the CDR3 is TGTGCCAGCACCAAAGGGGGGACAGGGACCTACGAGCAGTACTTC. Looking up the rest from reference TRBV11-2 and TRBJ2-7 gives the full variable domain: EAGVAQSPRYKIIEKRQSVAFWCNPISGHATLYWYQQILGQGPKLLIQFQNNGVVDDSQLPKDRFSAERLKGVDSTLKIQPAKLEDSAVYLCASTKGGTGTYEQYFGPGTRLTVT.

The genes are TRBV27 and TRBJ2-7; D gene ambiguous. This CDR3 has 13 residues. V was trimmed by 3 bases and J by 1 base, leaving 7 bases between them. Germline assignment: CDR1 MNHEY and CDR2 SMNVEV (reference sequence). CDR3: CASSFDISYEQYF. The CDR3 nucleotides read TGTGCCAGCAGTTTTGACATATCCTACGAGCAGTACTTC.

V is TRBV5-6 and J is TRBJ2-7; D gene uncertain. Trimming left V 0 bases short and J 6 bases short, with 10 bases between. This CDR3 is built from 13 residues. In germline, CDR1 is SGHDT, CDR2 YYEEEE. CDR3 region: CASSLGSSGEQYF. In DNA, the CDR3 is TGTGCCAGCAGCTTGGGATCATCGGGCGAGCAGTACTTC.

The chain combines TRBV18 with TRBJ2-7, with TRBD2 matching over 11 bases. From germline, CDR1 is KGHSH and CDR2 LQKENI. V was clipped by 4 bases and J by 2 bases; unmatched bases: 7. This CDR3 spans 16 amino acids. The CDR3 DNA sequence: TGTGCCAGCTCACTGAGGACTAGCGGGCCTACCTACGAGCAGTACTTC. It specifies CASSLRTSGPTYEQYF.

The gene calls are TRBV7-8 and TRBJ2-2; D is unresolved. Germline CDR1 reads SGHVS; CDR2 reads FQNEAQ. V shed 1 base and J shed 4 bases, with 7 bases lying between them. The CDR3 sequence is 14 residues long. CDR3 in amino acids: CASSLGRSTGELFF. The CDR3 DNA reads TGTGCCAGCAGCTTAGGGCGGTCCACCGGGGAGCTGTTTTTT.

This clone was recorded only once. The chain carries TRBV19 and TRBJ2-7; 7 bases fit TRBD1. Germline assignment: CDR1 LNHDA and CDR2 SQIVND (reference sequence). The CDR3 consists of 12 residues. J gave up 2 bases and V 5 bases, and 0 bases lay outside the gene matches. This CDR3 is CASSGQAYEQYF. The CDR3 DNA reads as TGTGCCAGTAGTGGACAGGCCTACGAGCAGTACTTC.

This sequence joins TRBV9 and TRBJ2-2; 8 bases match TRBD2. Germline lookup yields CDR1 SGDLS and CDR2 YYNGEE. J lost 1 base, V lost 0 bases, and 2 bases had no gene match. CDR3 length equals 16 residues. CDR3 bases: TGTGCCAGCAGCGTAGCGGGAGGGCTGAACACCGGGGAGCTGTTTTTT. Translated, it gives CASSVAGGLNTGELFF.

The genes are TRBV19 and TRBJ2-5; 9 positions agree with TRBD1. Germline V gives CDR1 LNHDA, CDR2 SQIVND (reference sequence). The V gene end was trimmed by 3 bases and the J gene end by 3 bases; junction bases not matched to a gene: 8. This CDR3 comprises 16 residues. DNA for the CDR3: TGTGCCAGTAGTATTACACGGCGGACAGGGGAAGAGACCCAGTACTTC. Its protein is CASSITRRTGEETQYF.

The V call is TRBV28, the J call TRBJ1-5, with a tentative D call TRBD1 (5 bases). Trimming shortened V by 6 bases and J by 3 bases, and 15 bases separated the two germline ends. This CDR3 has 15 amino acids. Germline V gene sequence: CDR1 MDHEN, CDR2 SYDVKM. CDR3 DNA sequence: TGTGCCAGCAGGGCTCAGGGTCTGACCAATCAGCCCCAGCATTTT. This codes for CASRAQGLTNQPQHF.